Shown below are 31 T cell receptor beta chains from a single sample sequenced in a study of blood T cell repertoires in COVID-19. Profiled with immunoSEQ multiplex PCR; TCRdb holds only in-frame clones, not every one. Among around 97,000 clones listed, 80% to 90% were seen once. The specimen sequenced was peripheral blood. The receptor set was obtained from a woman in her fifties or sixties with acute or convalescent COVID-19.

The chain is built from TRBV29-1 and TRBJ2-3; 7 bases are shared with TRBD2. The V gene's germline CDR1 is SQVTM and CDR2 ANQGSEA. Trimming removed 1 base from V and 5 bases from J; junction bases left unmatched: 6. The CDR3 length is 14 residues. DNA of the CDR3: TGCAGCGTTGAAGCCCCCGGGGGGATAGATACGCAGTATTTT. Protein product: CSVEAPGGIDTQYF.

This clone showed up just once. The chain couples TRBV28 to TRBJ2-3; TRBD2 agrees at 13 bases. V was pared by 4 bases and J by 6 bases, with 10 bases of the junction left unmatched. CDR3 size: 17 residues. CDR1 MDHEN and CDR2 SYDVKM come from the germline V gene. The CDR3 region has the DNA TGTGCCAGCAGTTGGGGACTAGCGGGATTATCTGGGGATACGCAGTATTTT. It is translated as CASSWGLAGLSGDTQYF.

The rearrangement links TRBV4-1 to TRBJ2-7; 10 bases match TRBD2. CDR1 and CDR2 from the germline V gene are MGHRA and YSYEKL. V lost 0 bases, J lost 5 bases, and 10 bases stayed unmatched. The CDR3 loop spans 17 amino acids. CDR3 in amino acids: CASSQDLESGRADEQYF. The DNA of the CDR3 is TGCGCCAGCAGCCAAGATCTTGAGAGCGGGAGGGCGGACGAGCAGTACTTC.

The chain employs TRBV2 and TRBJ2-1; a weak D match, TRBD2 (6 bases). In germline, CDR1 is SNHLY, CDR2 FYNNEI. Trimming stripped 0 bases from V and 3 bases from J, with 12 bases between. The CDR3 has 16 amino acids. DNA for the CDR3: TGTGCCAGCAGTGAAGCCTTGGCGGGATACTACAATGAGCAGTTCTTC. Residues: CASSEALAGYYNEQFF.

The rearrangement links TRBV5-5 to TRBJ2-7, with D perhaps matching TRBD2 (6 bases). This CDR3 spans 14 amino acids. Germline V gene sequence: CDR1 SGHKS, CDR2 YYEKEE (reference sequence). V was cut by 4 bases and J by 2 bases, with 13 bases left in between. The DNA of the CDR3 is TGTGCCAGCAGCCCGCACGGGAGCACCTACGAGCAGTACGTC. Translating gives CASSPHGSTYEQYV.

The CDR3 coding sequence is TGTGCCGGGAACAGGGGGAGGACTGAAGCTTTCTTT. It yields the protein CAGNRGRTEAFF. The J gene is TRBJ1-1, the V gene TRBV2; 8 bases are a match to TRBD1. Germline values: CDR1 SNHLY, CDR2 FYNNEI. CDR3 length: 12 residues. The V and J ends lost 11 bases and 5 bases, in that order; junction bases with no gene match: 7. The full variable domain, in which reference TRBV2 and TRBJ1-1 provide the parts outside the CDR3, is EPEVTQTPSHQVTQMGQEVILRCVPISNHLYFYWYRQILGQKVEFLVSFYNNEISEKSEIFDDQFSVERPDGSNFTLKIRSTKLEDSAMYFCAGNRGRTEAFFGQGTRLTVV.

The genes are TRBV3-1 (or the pseudogene TRBV3-2) and TRBJ2-5; TRBD2 aligns across 9 bases. V lost 1 base and J lost 5; bases outside the gene matches: 5. From germline, CDR1 is LGHDT and CDR2 YNNKEL (reference sequence). The CDR3 is 15 amino acids. The CDR3 DNA reads TGTGCCAGCAGCCAAGGAGCGGGAGGCGGGGAGACCCAGTACTTC. Translated: CASSQGAGGGETQYF.

The chain has TRBV5-1 and TRBJ2-3, with D tentatively TRBD2 (6 bases). Looked up from germline, CDR1 is SGHRS and CDR2 is YFSETQ. The CDR3 extends over 18 amino acids. The ends were cut back, 4 bases at V and 3 bases at J, with 24 bases in the middle. The CDR3 here is CASSKGGDSEVRTDTQYF. Written as DNA, the CDR3 is TGCGCCAGCAGCAAAGGCGGGGATAGCGAGGTGAGGACAGATACGCAGTATTTT.

This chain links TRBV27 with TRBJ1-6, with TRBD1 as a possible D gene (5 bases). Per the germline V gene, CDR1 is MNHEY and CDR2 is SMNVEV (reference sequence). The V end was cut by 6 bases, the J end by 7 bases, with 13 bases between. The CDR3 runs 14 residues. In DNA form, the CDR3 reads TGTGCCAGCAGGCGGGACGGTAGAAATTCACCCCTCCACTTT. This sequence encodes CASRRDGRNSPLHF.

The V gene is TRBV30, the J gene TRBJ1-1; D gene ambiguous. CDR3 length: 14 residues. Germline-derived CDR1 and CDR2 are GTSNPN and SVGIG (reference sequence). The V end lost 3 bases, the J end lost 5 bases, and 16 bases lay between the germline ends. The CDR3 spells CAWRPSLRWTEAFF. The CDR3 bases are TGTGCCTGGAGGCCGTCCCTCAGGTGGACTGAAGCTTTCTTT.

This clone was seen just once. The J gene is TRBJ2-1, the V gene TRBV5-1, with 12 bases identical to TRBD2. The germline V gene has CDR1 SGHRS and CDR2 YFSETQ. The CDR3 sequence is 16 residues long. J gave up 8 bases and V 2 bases, and 8 bases lay outside the gene matches. CDR3 sequence (DNA): TGCGCCAGCAGCTTTAGTCTAGCGGGAGGGTTGGATGAGCAGTTCTTC. It yields the protein CASSFSLAGGLDEQFF.

This rearrangement joins TRBV5-1 to TRBJ1-1; D is undetermined. V lost 4 bases and J 1 base, leaving 11 bases between the germline ends. This CDR3 region has 14 residues. In germline, CDR1 is SGHRS, CDR2 YFSETQ. The CDR3 is CASSLIIWNTEAFF. The DNA for the CDR3 is TGCGCCAGCAGCCTTATAATCTGGAACACTGAAGCTTTCTTT.

The genes are TRBV28 and TRBJ2-2; 12 nucleotides match TRBD2. The germline CDR1 and CDR2 sequences are MDHEN and SYDVKM. V was clipped by 6 bases and J by 5 bases; unmatched bases: 7. The CDR3 has 16 residues. The CDR3, as DNA: TGTGCCAGCAGGCTGCGGACTAGCGGGGATACCGGGGAGCTGTTTTTT. This encodes CASRLRTSGDTGELFF.

This chain links TRBV5-1 with TRBJ1-2; a possible D gene is TRBD1 (5 bases). The length of the CDR3 is 13 residues. Germline V gives CDR1 SGHRS, CDR2 YFSETQ. Trimming took off 2 bases at V and 3 bases at J, with 8 bases between the two ends. As DNA, the CDR3 is TGCGCCAGCAGCTTTGAAGGGGACTATGGCTACACCTTC. Protein sequence: CASSFEGDYGYTF.

The chain employs TRBV5-5 and TRBJ1-5, with unresolved D. V lost 0 bases to trimming and J lost 5 bases, with 6 bases between them. The CDR3 loop spans 13 amino acids. Germline CDR1 and CDR2: SGHKS and YYEKEE (reference sequence). CDR3 protein: CASSLGIDQPQHF. In DNA, the CDR3 is TGTGCCAGCAGCTTGGGTATCGATCAGCCCCAGCATTTT.

V and J are TRBV6-5 and TRBJ1-3; D possibly corresponds to TRBD1 (6 bases). Germline lookup yields CDR1 MNHEY and CDR2 SVGAGI. The CDR3 covers 13 residues. The ends were cut back, 8 bases at V and 8 bases at J, with 16 bases in the middle. CDR3 sequence reads: CASRDKMGYTIYF. The CDR3 DNA reads TGTGCCAGCCGGGACAAAATGGGGTACACCATATATTTT.

The rearrangement joins TRBV28 to TRBJ1-1; 7 bases agree with TRBD1. The CDR3 consists of 14 residues. V gave up 5 bases and J gave up 5 bases; unmatched junction bases: 8. Looked up from germline, CDR1 is MDHEN and CDR2 is SYDVKM. This CDR3 is CASSPGGLGTEAFF. As DNA, the CDR3 is TGTGCCAGCAGTCCAGGGGGTCTGGGGACTGAAGCTTTCTTT.

The rearrangement joins TRBV15 to TRBJ1-4; perhaps TRBD1 as D (6 bases). The CDR3 is 13 amino acids. V was pared by 6 bases and J by 7 bases, with 12 bases between. Germline V gives CDR1 LNHNV, CDR2 YYDKDF (reference sequence). For the CDR3, the DNA is TGTGCCACCAGTCAGGGGAGGGGTGAAAAACTGTTTTTT. Its protein is CATSQGRGEKLFF.

This chain uses TRBV2 with TRBJ1-2, with TRBD1 identical over 8 bases. V lost 6 bases and J lost 6; bases outside the gene matches: 6. Germline loops: CDR1 SNHLY, CDR2 FYNNEI. The CDR3 has 13 residues. In DNA form, the CDR3 reads TGTGCCAGCAGAGGGACAGGTCGTGATGGCTACACCTTC. Protein: CASRGTGRDGYTF. Using reference TRBV2 and TRBJ1-2 for the parts outside the CDR3, the full variable domain is EPEVTQTPSHQVTQMGQEVILRCVPISNHLYFYWYRQILGQKVEFLVSFYNNEISEKSEIFDDQFSVERPDGSNFTLKIRSTKLEDSAMYFCASRGTGRDGYTFGSGTRLTVV.

The rearrangement links TRBV18 to TRBJ1-1; unclear D gene. The CDR3 covers 13 residues. CDR1 is KGHSH and CDR2 is LQKENI in the germline V gene. V was trimmed by 2 bases and J by 1 base, leaving 5 bases between them. The CDR3 DNA sequence: TGTGCCAGCTCACCAGGCCCGAACACTGAAGCTTTCTTT. As protein: CASSPGPNTEAFF.

J is TRBJ1-1 and V is TRBV11-2; D uncertain. V lost 1 base and J lost 11, with 14 bases in between. The CDR3 spans 13 residues. Germline assignment: CDR1 SGHAT and CDR2 FQNNGV. This CDR3 is CASSLARQSGAFF. The CDR3 DNA sequence: TGTGCCAGCAGCTTAGCCCGGCAGTCCGGGGCTTTCTTT. Looking up the rest from reference TRBV11-2 and TRBJ1-1 gives the full variable domain: EAGVAQSPRYKIIEKRQSVAFWCNPISGHATLYWYQQILGQGPKLLIQFQNNGVVDDSQLPKDRFSAERLKGVDSTLKIQPAKLEDSAVYLCASSLARQSGAFFGQGTRLTVV.

V and J are TRBV9 and TRBJ2-3; D is possibly TRBD2 (7 bases). This CDR3 contains 20 residues. Germline V lookup: CDR1 SGDLS, CDR2 YYNGEE. The V end lost 2 bases, the J end lost 4 bases, and 29 bases lay between the germline ends. CDR3 protein: CASSVRTSFIGRGGSDTQYF. The CDR3 DNA is TGTGCCAGCAGCGTTCGGACTAGTTTTATAGGGAGGGGGGGGTCAGATACGCAGTATTTT.

The rearrangement uses TRBV6-5 and TRBJ1-1; 9 nucleotides agree with TRBD1. Per germline, CDR1 MNHEY and CDR2 SVGAGI. The J segment lost 10 bases and the V segment lost 6 bases, leaving 9 bases of the junction unmatched. The length of the CDR3 is 13 residues. The CDR3 reads CASSQTGGSGAFF. In nucleotides, the CDR3 is TGTGCCAGCAGCCAGACAGGGGGAAGCGGAGCTTTCTTT.

The chain has TRBV6-6 and TRBJ2-1; D gene unclear. V lost 2 bases to trimming and J lost 10 bases, with 15 bases between them. CDR1 is MNHNY, CDR2 SVGAGI, per germline (reference sequence). This CDR3 region has 14 residues. The CDR3 bases are TGTGCCAGCAGTTACGATCCCCAGGCTATAGAGCAGTTCTTC. Encoded protein: CASSYDPQAIEQFF.

V usage is TRBV12-3 or TRBV12-4 and J usage is TRBJ1-5; unclear D gene. This CDR3 contains 12 residues. V shed 6 bases and J shed 6 bases, with 9 bases lying between them. The CDR3 DNA sequence: TGTGCCAGCAGGGACGGGGTTCAGCCCCAGCATTTT. Amino acids: CASRDGVQPQHF.

CDR3: CASRKTGGYEQYF. In nucleotides, the CDR3 is TGTGCCAGCAGAAAGACAGGGGGCTACGAGCAGTACTTC. The V and J genes are TRBV6-5 and TRBJ2-7; TRBD1 matches 9 bases. V shed 6 bases, J shed 3 bases, and the junction held 3 bases outside the gene matches. There are 13 residues in the CDR3. Germline V lookup: CDR1 MNHEY, CDR2 SVGAGI.

The chain uses TRBV19 and TRBJ2-2; D unclear. V lost 7 bases and J 4 bases, leaving 10 bases between the germline ends. This CDR3 is built from 13 residues. The germline gives CDR1 LNHDA, CDR2 SQIVND (reference sequence). The CDR3 bases are TGTGCCAGTACTCCTCGGTCCACCGGGGAGCTGTTTTTT. Translated: CASTPRSTGELFF.

The rearrangement links TRBV11-2 to TRBJ2-5, with unresolved D. Germline V gene data show CDR1 as SGHAT and CDR2 as FQNNGV. CDR3 length: 16 amino acids. Trimming pared 1 base from V and 2 bases from J, leaving 14 bases between. The CDR3 nucleotides are TGTGCCAGCAGCTTAGGACTGATAAACTCTCAAGAGACCCAGTACTTC. This encodes CASSLGLINSQETQYF. Variable domain in full (rest from reference TRBV11-2 and TRBJ2-5): EAGVAQSPRYKIIEKRQSVAFWCNPISGHATLYWYQQILGQGPKLLIQFQNNGVVDDSQLPKDRFSAERLKGVDSTLKIQPAKLEDSAVYLCASSLGLINSQETQYFGPGTRLLVL.

The rearrangement uses TRBV28 and TRBJ2-1, with TRBD2 identical over 14 bases. Germline trimming cut 3 bases from V and 8 bases from J; bases unmatched to any gene: 3. CDR3 length: 15 amino acids. Germline CDR1 MDHEN, CDR2 SYDVKM. The CDR3 bases are TGTGCCAGCAGTTTGGGACTAGCGGGAGCCGATGAGCAGTTCTTC. This encodes CASSLGLAGADEQFF.

This rearrangement joins TRBV6-5 to TRBJ2-1; perhaps TRBD1 as D (5 bases). CDR3 size: 16 residues. CDR1 and CDR2 from the germline V gene are MNHEY and SVGAGI. The V end was cut by 4 bases, the J end by 0 bases, with 13 bases between. The CDR3 loop is CASSFFHRSSYNEQFF. The CDR3 DNA sequence: TGTGCCAGCAGTTTCTTTCACAGGAGCTCCTACAATGAGCAGTTCTTC.

The chain has TRBV5-1 and TRBJ1-1; D is perhaps TRBD1 (6 bases). The CDR3 is 14 amino acids. The germline CDR1 and CDR2 sequences are SGHRS and YFSETQ. Between the trimmed V and J ends, which lost 0 bases and 5 bases, there was a span of 11 bases. CDR3 coding DNA: TGCGCCAGCAGCTTGGGGCAGGGGAAGACTGAAGCTTTCTTT. Translation gives CASSLGQGKTEAFF.